Shown below are 10 T cell receptor beta chains from a single sample sequenced in a study of T-cell reconstitution after alpha-beta-depleted transplantation in children. Researchers prepared the TCRbeta library using unique molecular identifiers, the study reports. TCRdb fed the PCR reads into MiXCR, producing one record per CDR3 protein. Of tens of thousands of distinct CDR3 sequences listed, approximately 46% are singletons. Material: PBMCs, mostly from graft donor cells, obtained 360 days after TCRalphabeta/CD19-depleted stem cell transplant. The receptors here all came from a male patient under 18 who had a stem cell transplant for acute lymphoblastic leukemia, so the T cells may come from the graft donor.

The gene calls are TRBV12-3 or TRBV12-4 and TRBJ1-5, with 7 bases aligning to TRBD1. The CDR3 consists of 11 residues. The V gene end was trimmed by 5 bases and the J gene end by 11 bases; junction bases not matched to a gene: 3. In DNA form, the CDR3 reads TGTGCCAGCAGTAGGGACAGCTCCCAGCATTTT. Amino acid sequence: CASSRDSSQHF.

A few counts support this clonotype. The gene calls are TRBV7-6 and TRBJ2-3; possible D gene TRBD2, 6 bases. The germline gives CDR1 SGHVS, CDR2 FNYEAQ. This CDR3 is built from 16 residues. V lost 3 bases to trimming and J lost 2 bases, with 15 bases between them. The chain's CDR3 is CASSLSVAGPTDTQYF. CDR3 DNA: TGTGCCAGCAGCTTGAGCGTGGCGGGACCCACAGATACGCAGTATTTT.

This clonotype was seen just once. The V call is TRBV28, the J call TRBJ2-1, with D possibly matching TRBD1 (6 bases). V lost 6 bases, J lost 7 bases, and 25 bases lay in between. CDR1 is MDHEN, CDR2 SYDVKM, per germline. The CDR3 length is 17 residues. The CDR3 protein is CASSPTNRVRSRNEQFF. CDR3 coding DNA: TGTGCCAGCAGCCCAACGAACAGGGTTCGGAGCCGAAATGAGCAGTTCTTC.

The chain combines TRBV4-2 with TRBJ1-5, with D possibly being TRBD1 (5 bases). The germline CDR1 and CDR2 sequences are LGHNA and YNFKEQ. The CDR3 has 15 amino acids. V lost 4 bases to trimming and J lost 5 bases, with 15 bases between them. The DNA of the CDR3 is TGTGCCAGCAGCCGTCGTTACAGGAGAGATCAGCCCCAGCATTTT. Residues: CASSRRYRRDQPQHF.

This clonotype was seen only a few times. The rearrangement links TRBV2 to TRBJ2-2, with no clear D. CDR3 length: 11 residues. Trimming stripped 6 bases from V and 8 bases from J, with 7 bases between. The germline V gene encodes CDR1 SNHLY and CDR2 FYNNEI. The CDR3 sequence is CASRTVGELFF. The CDR3 DNA is TGTGCCAGCAGAACAGTTGGGGAGCTGTTTTTT.

The J gene is TRBJ2-5, the V gene TRBV6-1; D call uncertain. The CDR3 loop spans 14 amino acids. The V gene's germline CDR1 is MNHNS and CDR2 SASEGT. Between the trimmed V and J ends, which lost 7 bases and 2 bases, there was a span of 14 bases. CDR3 bases: TGTGCCAGCATCCCTTTTCGCGGTCAAGAGACCCAGTACTTC. Its protein is CASIPFRGQETQYF.

This chain connects TRBV7-9 to TRBJ2-5; TRBD1 agrees at 9 bases. Germline values: CDR1 SEHNR, CDR2 FQNEAQ (reference sequence). J was trimmed by 5 bases and V by 5 bases; bases with no gene match: 15. CDR3 length: 17 residues. CDR3 nucleotides: TGTGCCAGCAGCCCTGCCCGGGACAGGGTGAAATGGGAGACCCAGTACTTC. Translation: CASSPARDRVKWETQYF.

There are a few counts of this clonotype. The chain carries TRBV12-3 or TRBV12-4 and TRBJ2-1; 9 bases agree with TRBD2. Losses at the gene ends were 0 bases for V and 9 bases for J; bases not matched to a gene: 9. The CDR3 extends over 16 amino acids. CDR3 DNA: TGTGCCAGCAGTTTAGCCATAGCGGGAGTAGGGAGTGAGCAGTTCTTC. It codes for CASSLAIAGVGSEQFF.

The chain links TRBV28 to TRBJ2-7; 16 bases fit TRBD2. The length of the CDR3 is 15 residues. Looked up from germline, CDR1 is MDHEN and CDR2 is SYDVKM. The J segment lost 4 bases and the V segment lost 5 bases, leaving 2 bases of the junction unmatched. DNA for the CDR3: TGTGCCAGCAGTCCGGGACTAGCGGGAGGGTACGAGCAGTACTTC. This encodes CASSPGLAGGYEQYF.

The CDR3 DNA reads as TGTGCCATCAGTGAGTCAGGACGGGACTACAATGAGCAGTTCTTC. Protein: CAISESGRDYNEQFF. The chain couples TRBV10-3 to TRBJ2-1; weak D call: TRBD2 (5 bases). Germline V gives CDR1 ENHRY, CDR2 SYGVKD. V dropped 0 bases and J dropped 3 bases, with 9 bases sitting between them. This CDR3 comprises 15 residues.